This section outlines one T cell receptor (beta chain) sequence together with its context. The target antigen is unknown. The PCR contained 60 Vbeta and 13 Jbeta primers. Method: immunoSEQ multiplex PCR; TCRdb's copy keeps in-frame clones and lacks some. The table lists some 200,000 clones, around 74% of them singletons. These data belong to a study of cytomegalovirus exposure and HLA in healthy donors. Study-level points and caveats: Later on, a genetic analysis was performed. It linked a missense variant in DCLRE1C with V- and J-gene trimming of TCR beta. The likely origin of a cluster of highly shared sequence variants was a sequencing artifact.

J gave up 5 bases and V 4 bases, and 3 bases lay outside the gene matches. The CDR3 sequence is 13 residues long. Per the germline V gene, CDR1 is GTSNPN and CDR2 is SVGIG (reference sequence). The sequencing input was PBMCs. This sequence was found in a female donor in good health and CMV-seronegative. V gene TRBV30 combines with J gene TRBJ2-5; TRBD1 matches 11 bases. DNA for the CDR3: TGTGCCTGGAAGGACAGGGGGCTGGAGACCCAGTACTTC. Translating it yields CAWKDRGLETQYF.